Given below is one T cell receptor (beta chain) in context. This record comes from a study of blood T cell repertoires in COVID-19. Study context: Cohort 3 recovered donors had two negative PCRs, clearance, or symptom resolution. Spain, Italy and the United States supplied samples that represented acute and convalescent COVID-19.

The CDR3 length is 12 residues. Germline V gene sequence: CDR1 SEHNR, CDR2 FQNEAQ (reference sequence). V lost 10 bases to trimming and J lost 3 bases, with 11 bases between them. Sequenced by immunoSEQ multiplex PCR; TCRdb stores in-frame clones only, minus some. The table lists approximately 150,000 clones, 79% of them singletons, with over 15% in the top ten. This clonotype was obtained from a woman aged 70-85 years in a cohort exposed to, infected with or recovered from COVID-19 (not recorded which). The sample taken for sequencing was PBMCs or T cells enriched from blood (not recorded which). The V call is TRBV7-9, the J call TRBJ2-3, with D hard to call. The CDR3 DNA sequence: TGTGCCATCCCTTCCGGGACAGATACGCAGTATTTT. It encodes CAIPSGTDTQYF. Full variable domain (remainder filled in from reference TRBV7-9 and TRBJ2-3): DTGVSQNPRHKITKRGQNVTFRCDPISEHNRLYWYRQTLGQGPEFLTYFQNEAQLEKSRLLSDRFSAERPKGSFSTLEIQRTEQGDSAMYLCAIPSGTDTQYFGPGTRLTVL.